This TCR beta chain was captured in a study of T cells in tumors after PD-1 blockade (dated by TCRdb to between 2018 and 2021). For the study in its entirety: Prior checkpoint blockade, systemic immunosuppressant use, and recent radiotherapy or other anti-cancer therapy within 4 weeks were grounds for patient exclusion. Patients received pembrolizumab 200 mg every 3 weeks or cemiplimab 350 mg every 2 weeks. A subset of patients also received ongoing daily vismodegib 150 mg during anti-PD-1 treatment. On average, peripheral blood samples yielded 35,000 to 40,000 unique clonotypes and 100,000 to 140,000 TCR templates (range about 22,000-290,000). Paired single-cell RNA and TCR sequencing was done in the study on site-matched tumors from patients with BCC or SCC, both before and after anti-PD-1 therapy. To compare clonotypes in blood and tumor, bulk TCR sequencing was done on 10 peripheral blood samples taken from 5 or 6 patients. Clinical response was assessed using RECIST version 1.1.

The paper's findings and limits, for the study overall: Roughly 40% of the TCR clonotypes from tumors also showed up in blood, and some novel exhausted tumor clones were present in pre-treatment blood, which suggests peripheral recruitment. Where the novel T cell clones came from was not determined, and possible sources could include lymphoid organs or rare unexpanded clones inside the tumor or in the tumor periphery.

Taken from cysteine to phenylalanine, the CDR3 has 12 residues. Only the CDR3 region is kept as DNA, spanning 36 bases read in frame from base 1. V is cut by 6 bases and J by 7 bases, and the space between the germline ends is 12 bases. CDR1 and CDR2 were assigned from the germline V gene as MNHEY and SVGAGI. For this clone: Its antigen is currently not known. Base quality data are lacking; no much larger clone is found one base away.

Genomic DNA extracted from tumor biopsies or peripheral blood was used for bulk TCRbeta sequencing, with input ranging from about 600 ng to 6,004 ng. Every patient was a poor candidate for surgical resection and had histologically proven advanced or metastatic basal or squamous cell carcinoma. The basal cell carcinoma cohort comprised about eleven patients, of whom roughly eight had bulk tumor TCR sequencing. Deep TCRbeta sequencing was performed with the immunoSEQ platform. Regarding the original processing steps: For further analysis, only productive rearrangements were exported out of the immunoSEQ Analyzer. Bulk TCRbeta clonotypes were assigned T cell phenotypes by matching to single-cell RNA+TCR-seq clones sharing the same TCRbeta sequence. Tumor enrichment of a clone was calculated by dividing the clone's tumor frequency by the clone's PBMC frequency, both taken from bulk TCR sequencing. GLIPH was used to sort TCRs into specificity groups, which are clusters of distinct TCRs that likely recognize common antigens through shared CDR3 motifs. The table comes from immuneACCESS by way of TCRdb, which keeps in-frame sequences with V and J called. Part of the clones is missing from these tables; in studies checked, under half for an unresolved V gene and the rest for unknown reasons. The V and J calls and the clone size are those of that table, but D and trimming were determined from the DNA. The sample table shows around 21,000 clones, and around 85% are seen once. The top ten constitute roughly 27% of the sample.

Sequencing was performed on PBMCs, taken after anti-PD-1 therapy. The V gene is TRBV6-5 and the J gene is TRBJ1-1, with TRBD1 as a weak D call on 5 bases. This TCR was recovered from a human donor with advanced basal cell or squamous cell carcinoma (not recorded which). The CDR3 is CASRGHSVEAFF. The nucleotide sequence is given as TGTGCCAGCAGAGGACACTCAGTTGAAGCTTTCTTT.